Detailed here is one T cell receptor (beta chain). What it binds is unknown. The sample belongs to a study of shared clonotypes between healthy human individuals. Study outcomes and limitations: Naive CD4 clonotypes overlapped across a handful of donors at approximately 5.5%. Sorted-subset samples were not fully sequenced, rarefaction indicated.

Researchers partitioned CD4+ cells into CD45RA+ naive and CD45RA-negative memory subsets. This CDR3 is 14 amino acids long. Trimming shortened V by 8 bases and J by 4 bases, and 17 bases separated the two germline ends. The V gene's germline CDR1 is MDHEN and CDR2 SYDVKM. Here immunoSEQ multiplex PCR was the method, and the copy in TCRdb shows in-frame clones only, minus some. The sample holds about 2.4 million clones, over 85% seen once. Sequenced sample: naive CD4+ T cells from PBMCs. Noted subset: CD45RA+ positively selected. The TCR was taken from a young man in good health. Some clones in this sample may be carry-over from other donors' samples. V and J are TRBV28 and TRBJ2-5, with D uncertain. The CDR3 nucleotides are TGTGCCAGCTCTCCCGTGCGGAGTACAGAGACCCAGTACTTC. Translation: CASSPVRSTETQYF.